One sample yielded the 17 T cell receptor beta chains listed below, sequenced in a study of blood T cell repertoires in COVID-19. The table came from immunoSEQ multiplex PCR; TCRdb's copy has only in-frame clones and leaves some out. Altogether about 68,000 clones are present, approximately 86% being singletons, with the ten largest covering almost 1.5%. Sequenced input: peripheral blood. These receptor sequences come from a woman aged 55-69 years with acute or convalescent COVID-19.

This clone is labeled as medium-sized. V is TRBV4-1 and J is TRBJ2-1; possible D gene TRBD1, 5 bases. This CDR3 is 15 amino acids long. Trimming removed 1 base from V and 8 bases from J, with 15 bases in between. Germline V gene sequence: CDR1 MGHRA, CDR2 YSYEKL. CDR3 amino acids: CASSQGGTAWDEQFF. For the CDR3, the DNA is TGCGCCAGCAGCCAAGGGGGCACTGCCTGGGATGAGCAGTTCTTC.

V gene TRBV15 combines with J gene TRBJ1-5; D possibly corresponds to TRBD1 (5 bases). From germline, CDR1 is LNHNV and CDR2 YYDKDF (reference sequence). V lost 1 base to trimming and J lost 0 bases, with 7 bases between them. The CDR3 is made up of 15 amino acids. CDR3 sequence: CATSRVQGSNQPQHF. The CDR3 DNA reads as TGTGCCACCAGCAGAGTTCAGGGTAGCAATCAGCCCCAGCATTTT.

The chain joins TRBV11-3 to TRBJ2-6; TRBD1 aligns across 9 bases. In germline, CDR1 is SGHNT, CDR2 YENEEA. The CDR3 consists of 17 residues. The ends lost 4 bases at V and 0 bases at J; junction bases unmatched: 4. CDR3 loop: CASSSGTGTSGANVLTF. The CDR3 DNA sequence: TGTGCCAGCAGCTCCGGGACAGGGACCTCTGGGGCCAACGTCCTGACTTTC.

The chain couples TRBV2 to TRBJ1-1; no firm D call. This CDR3 has 18 residues. Germline values: CDR1 SNHLY, CDR2 FYNNEI. With 3 bases removed from V and 0 bases from J, the gap between germline ends came to 20 bases. The chain's CDR3 is CASSDDYYSGSLNTEAFF. For the CDR3, the DNA is TGTGCCAGCAGTGACGACTACTACTCCGGATCGTTGAACACTGAAGCTTTCTTT. Drawing the rest from reference TRBV2 and TRBJ1-1, the complete variable domain is EPEVTQTPSHQVTQMGQEVILRCVPISNHLYFYWYRQILGQKVEFLVSFYNNEISEKSEIFDDQFSVERPDGSNFTLKIRSTKLEDSAMYFCASSDDYYSGSLNTEAFFGQGTRLTVV.

The genes are TRBV19 and TRBJ1-5; no definite D call. Germline values: CDR1 LNHDA, CDR2 SQIVND (reference sequence). V was clipped by 7 bases and J by 9 bases, with 16 bases between them. CDR3 length equals 13 residues. CDR3 nucleotides: TGTGCCAGTACCGACACGCGACCAGGGCCCCAGCATTTT. It specifies CASTDTRPGPQHF. The whole variable domain, filled in from reference TRBV19 and TRBJ1-5, reads DGGITQSPKYLFRKEGQNVTLSCEQNLNHDAMYWYRQDPGQGLRLIYYSQIVNDFQKGDIAEGYSVSREKKESFPLTVTSAQKNPTAFYLCASTDTRPGPQHFGDGTRLSIL.

This clone has just a few counts. This chain uses TRBV4-1 with TRBJ1-5; 8 nucleotides match TRBD1. The CDR3 length is 16 residues. Germline V gene data show CDR1 as MGHRA and CDR2 as YSYEKL. Germline trimming cut 4 bases from V and 3 bases from J; bases unmatched to any gene: 8. This CDR3 is CASSRGTGLSNQPQHF. As DNA, the CDR3 is TGCGCCAGCAGCCGTGGGACAGGTCTTTCCAATCAGCCCCAGCATTTT.

The chain carries TRBV5-1 and TRBJ1-2; no firm D call. This CDR3 is built from 15 residues. Trimming cost V 1 base and J 0 bases, with 10 bases left between them. The V gene's germline CDR1 is SGHRS and CDR2 YFSETQ. The CDR3 here is CASSLSREANYGYTF. DNA for the CDR3: TGCGCCAGCAGCTTGTCGAGAGAAGCTAACTATGGCTACACCTTC.

This chain connects TRBV3-1 (or the pseudogene TRBV3-2) to TRBJ2-1; possibly TRBD1 for D (6 bases). Germline V lookup: CDR1 LGHDT, CDR2 YNNKEL (reference sequence). This CDR3 is 16 amino acids long. Between the trimmed V and J ends, which lost 4 bases and 0 bases, there was a span of 13 bases. CDR3 in amino acids: CASSLQGRSSYNEQFF. The CDR3 bases are TGTGCCAGCAGCCTCCAGGGGCGAAGCTCCTACAATGAGCAGTTCTTC.

The V gene is TRBV5-4, the J gene TRBJ2-3; 9 bases line up with TRBD2. The CDR3 runs 14 residues. Germline values: CDR1 SGHNT, CDR2 YYREEE (reference sequence). V was clipped by 4 bases and J by 1 base; unmatched bases: 1. The CDR3 loop reads CASSAGGRTDTQYF. The CDR3 DNA reads as TGTGCCAGCAGCGCGGGGGGGCGCACAGATACGCAGTATTTT.

Written as DNA, the CDR3 is TGTGCCAGCAGCCCATCGGGACTAGCGGGCTACAATGAGCAGTTCTTC. The encoded protein is CASSPSGLAGYNEQFF. The rearrangement joins TRBV7-3 to TRBJ2-1; 12 bases map to TRBD2. The V gene's germline CDR1 is SGHTA and CDR2 FQGTGA. The V gene end was trimmed by 5 bases and the J gene end by 3 bases; junction bases not matched to a gene: 5. This CDR3 is built from 16 residues. Complete variable domain (other parts from reference TRBV7-3 and TRBJ2-1): GAGVSQTPSNKVTEKGKYVELRCDPISGHTALYWYRQSLGQGPEFLIYFQGTGAADDSGLPNDRFFAVRPEGSVSTLKIQRTERGDSAVYLCASSPSGLAGYNEQFFGPGTRLTVL.

This clone has just a few counts. The genes are TRBV2 and TRBJ2-1; 10 positions match TRBD2. The germline V gene has CDR1 SNHLY and CDR2 FYNNEI. The CDR3 has 15 residues. V was clipped by 4 bases and J by 7 bases; unmatched bases: 7. The CDR3 loop is CASSGFASGSNEQFF. The CDR3 coding sequence is TGTGCCAGCAGTGGCTTCGCTAGCGGGAGTAATGAGCAGTTCTTC.

The genes are TRBV24-1 and TRBJ1-5; D is perhaps TRBD1 (5 bases). This CDR3 has 15 amino acids. Germline CDR1 KGHDR, CDR2 SFDVKD. Trimming pared 8 bases from V and 2 bases from J, leaving 15 bases between. CDR3 coding DNA: TGTGCCACCACCCTCCAGGGTGAGTGCAATCAGCCCCAGCATTTT. It is translated as CATTLQGECNQPQHF.

The chain has TRBV27 and TRBJ1-4; D is undetermined. The CDR3 loop spans 15 amino acids. Germline V gene data show CDR1 as MNHEY and CDR2 as SMNVEV (reference sequence). The V gene lost 4 bases and the J gene lost 0 bases, with 9 bases spanning the gap. CDR3 sequence: CASSSYGATNEKLFF. In DNA, the CDR3 is TGTGCCAGCAGTTCCTACGGAGCAACTAATGAAAAACTGTTTTTT.

CDR3 in amino acids: CATRDRHDTEAFF. For the CDR3, the DNA is TGTGCTACCAGGGACAGACACGACACTGAAGCTTTCTTT. This chain joins TRBV2 and TRBJ1-1, with 7 bases matching TRBD1. The CDR3 consists of 13 residues. Germline CDR1 and CDR2: SNHLY and FYNNEI.

V gene TRBV21-1 combines with J gene TRBJ2-5; the table's D call, TRBD2, was not checked against the DNA. TRBV21-1 is flagged as a pseudogene. The CDR3 has 15 residues. CDR3 nucleotides: TGTGCCACCACCCCTCAGCCTGGAGGAGCCGAGACCCAGTACTTC. Translating gives CATTPQPGGAETQYF.

The chain carries TRBV5-4 and TRBJ2-7, with D maybe TRBD1 (5 bases). The CDR3 is 13 residues long. Between the trimmed V and J ends, which lost 1 base and 3 bases, there was a span of 8 bases. Germline CDR1 is SGHNT and CDR2 is YYREEE (reference sequence). The CDR3 reads CASSLMGLYEQYF. In nucleotides, the CDR3 is TGTGCCAGCAGCTTGATGGGGCTCTACGAGCAGTACTTC.

The CDR3 bases are TGTGCCAGCAGCTTAGCTCGAGGGCTGAGCACGTTCTTC. Translated: CASSLARGLSTFF. The chain carries TRBV13 and TRBJ2-1, with a weak D call TRBD2 (5 bases). V lost 1 base, J lost 15 bases, and 16 bases lay in between. Per germline, CDR1 PRHDT and CDR2 FYEKMQ (reference sequence). The CDR3 is 13 amino acids.